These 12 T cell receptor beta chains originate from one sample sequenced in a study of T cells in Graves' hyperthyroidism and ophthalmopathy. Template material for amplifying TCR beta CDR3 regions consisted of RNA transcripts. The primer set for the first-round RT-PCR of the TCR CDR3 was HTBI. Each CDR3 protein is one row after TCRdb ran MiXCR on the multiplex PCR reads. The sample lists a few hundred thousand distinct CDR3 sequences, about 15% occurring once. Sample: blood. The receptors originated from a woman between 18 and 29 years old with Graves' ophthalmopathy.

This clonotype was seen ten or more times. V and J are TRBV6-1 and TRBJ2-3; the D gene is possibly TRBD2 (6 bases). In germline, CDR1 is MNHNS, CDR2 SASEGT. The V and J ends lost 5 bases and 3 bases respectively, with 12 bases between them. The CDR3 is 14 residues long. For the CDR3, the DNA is TGTGCCAGCAGTTATGGCGGGGAAACAGATACGCAGTATTTT. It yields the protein CASSYGGETDTQYF.

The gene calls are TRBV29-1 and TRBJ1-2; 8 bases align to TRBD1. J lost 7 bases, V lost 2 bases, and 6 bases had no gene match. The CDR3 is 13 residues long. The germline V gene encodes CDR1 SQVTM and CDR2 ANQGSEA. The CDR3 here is CSVEPGQGGGYTF. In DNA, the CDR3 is TGCAGCGTTGAACCCGGACAGGGTGGTGGCTACACCTTC.

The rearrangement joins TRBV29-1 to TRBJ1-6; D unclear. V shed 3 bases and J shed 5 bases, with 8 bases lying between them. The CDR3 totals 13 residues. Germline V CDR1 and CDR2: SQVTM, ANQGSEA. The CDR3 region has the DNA TGCAGCGTTGAGACTGAGGATAATTCACCCCTCCACTTT. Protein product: CSVETEDNSPLHF.

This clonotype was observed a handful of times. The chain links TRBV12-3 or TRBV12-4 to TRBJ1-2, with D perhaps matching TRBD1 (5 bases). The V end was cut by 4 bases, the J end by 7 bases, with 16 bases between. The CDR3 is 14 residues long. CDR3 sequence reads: CASSSEGKTVGYTF. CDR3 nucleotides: TGTGCCAGCAGTTCAGAGGGGAAGACTGTTGGCTACACCTTC.

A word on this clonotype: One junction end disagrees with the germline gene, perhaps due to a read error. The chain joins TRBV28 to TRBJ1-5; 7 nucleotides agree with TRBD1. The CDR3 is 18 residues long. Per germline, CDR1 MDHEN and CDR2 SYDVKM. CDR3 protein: CAGSHAGAGGYSNQPQHF. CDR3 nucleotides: TGTGCCGGCAGTCATGCCGGGGCAGGGGGTTATAGCAATCAGCCCCAGCATTTT.

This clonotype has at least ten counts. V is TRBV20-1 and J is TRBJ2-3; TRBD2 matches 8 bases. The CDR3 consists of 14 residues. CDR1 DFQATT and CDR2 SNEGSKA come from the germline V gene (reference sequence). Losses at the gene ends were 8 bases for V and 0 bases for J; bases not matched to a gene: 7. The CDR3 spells CSPTTSVSTDTQYF. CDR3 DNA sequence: TGCAGTCCGACGACTAGCGTAAGCACAGATACGCAGTATTTT.

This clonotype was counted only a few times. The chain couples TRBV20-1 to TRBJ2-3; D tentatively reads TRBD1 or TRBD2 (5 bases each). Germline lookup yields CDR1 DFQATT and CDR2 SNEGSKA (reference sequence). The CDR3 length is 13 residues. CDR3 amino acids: CSGTLAGADTQYF. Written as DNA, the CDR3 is TGCAGCGGGACGCTTGCCGGAGCAGATACGCAGTATTTT.

The DNA for the CDR3 is TGTGCCAGCAGTCCCTGGGACAGGGGGCAGGGCGAGCAGTACTTC. The encoded protein is CASSPWDRGQGEQYF. The chain recombines TRBV28 with TRBJ2-7; 12 bases line up with TRBD1. The V gene's germline CDR1 is MDHEN and CDR2 SYDVKM. V lost 5 bases, J lost 6 bases, and 8 bases stayed unmatched. This CDR3 contains 15 residues.

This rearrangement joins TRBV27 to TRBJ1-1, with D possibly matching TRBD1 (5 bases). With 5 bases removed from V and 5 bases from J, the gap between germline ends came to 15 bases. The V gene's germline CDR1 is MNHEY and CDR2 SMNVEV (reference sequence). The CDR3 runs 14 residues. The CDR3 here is CASSRGRERTEAFF. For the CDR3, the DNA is TGTGCCAGCAGTCGGGGCAGGGAGAGAACTGAAGCTTTCTTT.

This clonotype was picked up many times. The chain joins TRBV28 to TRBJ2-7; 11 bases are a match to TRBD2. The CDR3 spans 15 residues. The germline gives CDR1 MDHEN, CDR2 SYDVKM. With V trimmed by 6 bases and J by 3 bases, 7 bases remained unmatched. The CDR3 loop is CASSATSGRRYEQYF. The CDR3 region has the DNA TGTGCCAGCAGCGCTACTAGCGGGAGACGCTACGAGCAGTACTTC.

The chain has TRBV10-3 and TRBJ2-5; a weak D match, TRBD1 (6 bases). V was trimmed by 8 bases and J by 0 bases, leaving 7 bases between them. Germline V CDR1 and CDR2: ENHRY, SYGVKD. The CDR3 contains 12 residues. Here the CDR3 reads CAIRDNQETQYF. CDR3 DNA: TGTGCCATCCGGGACAACCAAGAGACCCAGTACTTC.

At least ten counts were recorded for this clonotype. This CDR3 is CASSRGTSGTEQYF. The CDR3 coding sequence is TGCGCCAGCAGCCGGGGGACTAGCGGGACCGAGCAGTACTTC. This chain links TRBV10-2 with TRBJ2-7, with 13 nucleotides matching TRBD2. This CDR3 is built from 14 residues. Germline loops: CDR1 WSHSY, CDR2 SAAADI. Losses at the gene ends were 6 bases for V and 6 bases for J; bases not matched to a gene: 5.